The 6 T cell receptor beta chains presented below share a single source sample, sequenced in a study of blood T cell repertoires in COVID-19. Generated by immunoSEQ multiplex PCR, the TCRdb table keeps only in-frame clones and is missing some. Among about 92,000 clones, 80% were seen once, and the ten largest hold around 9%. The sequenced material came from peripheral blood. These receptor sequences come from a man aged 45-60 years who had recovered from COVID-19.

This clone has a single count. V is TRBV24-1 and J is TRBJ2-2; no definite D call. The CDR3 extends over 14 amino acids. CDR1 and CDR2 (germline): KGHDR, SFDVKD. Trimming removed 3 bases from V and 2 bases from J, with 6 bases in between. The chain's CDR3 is CATSDRSNTGELFF. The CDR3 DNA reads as TGTGCCACCAGTGATAGGAGTAACACCGGGGAGCTGTTTTTT.

The DNA of the CDR3 is TGTGCCAGCAGCCAAGGACAGGGGGCGCTTGGGGCCAACGTCCTGACTTTC. Translated: CASSQGQGALGANVLTF. This chain uses TRBV3-1 (or the pseudogene TRBV3-2) with TRBJ2-6; TRBD1 agrees at 10 bases. Germline loops: CDR1 LGHDT, CDR2 YNNKEL (reference sequence). This CDR3 is 17 amino acids long. V lost 1 base, J lost 3 bases, and 3 bases stayed unmatched.

CDR3 nucleotides: TGTGCCAGCAGCTCCCGAATTCAGGGGGCTGGAGGGCCCCAGCATTTT. It yields the protein CASSSRIQGAGGPQHF. This rearrangement joins TRBV28 to TRBJ1-5, with TRBD1 matching over 8 bases. This CDR3 has 16 residues. V lost 6 bases and J lost 9; bases outside the gene matches: 16. Germline V gene lookup returns CDR1 MDHEN and CDR2 SYDVKM.

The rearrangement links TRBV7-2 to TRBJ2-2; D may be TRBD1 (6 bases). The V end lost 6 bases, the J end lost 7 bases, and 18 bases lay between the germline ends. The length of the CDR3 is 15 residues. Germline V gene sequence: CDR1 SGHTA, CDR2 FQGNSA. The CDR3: CASRLTGSDDGELFF. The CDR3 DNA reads TGTGCCAGCAGACTAACAGGGAGTGACGACGGGGAGCTGTTTTTT. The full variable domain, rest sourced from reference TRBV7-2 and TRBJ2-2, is GAGVSQSPSNKVTEKGKDVELRCDPISGHTALYWYRQSLGQGLEFLIYFQGNSAPDKSGLPSDRFSAERTGGSVSTLTIQRTQQEDSAVYLCASRLTGSDDGELFFGEGSRLTVL.

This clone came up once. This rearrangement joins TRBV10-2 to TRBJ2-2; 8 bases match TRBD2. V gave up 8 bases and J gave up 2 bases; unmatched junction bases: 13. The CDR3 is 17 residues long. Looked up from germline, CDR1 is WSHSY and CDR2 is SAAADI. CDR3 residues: CASSNGGGPLNTGELFF. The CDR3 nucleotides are TGCGCCAGCTCTAACGGGGGGGGTCCTTTAAACACCGGGGAGCTGTTTTTT.

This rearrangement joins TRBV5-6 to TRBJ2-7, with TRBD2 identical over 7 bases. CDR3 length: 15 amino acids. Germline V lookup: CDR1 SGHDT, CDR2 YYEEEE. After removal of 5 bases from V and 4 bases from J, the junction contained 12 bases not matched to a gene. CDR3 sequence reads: CASRWKSGITYEQYF. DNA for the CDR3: TGTGCCAGCAGATGGAAGAGCGGGATAACTTACGAGCAGTACTTC.